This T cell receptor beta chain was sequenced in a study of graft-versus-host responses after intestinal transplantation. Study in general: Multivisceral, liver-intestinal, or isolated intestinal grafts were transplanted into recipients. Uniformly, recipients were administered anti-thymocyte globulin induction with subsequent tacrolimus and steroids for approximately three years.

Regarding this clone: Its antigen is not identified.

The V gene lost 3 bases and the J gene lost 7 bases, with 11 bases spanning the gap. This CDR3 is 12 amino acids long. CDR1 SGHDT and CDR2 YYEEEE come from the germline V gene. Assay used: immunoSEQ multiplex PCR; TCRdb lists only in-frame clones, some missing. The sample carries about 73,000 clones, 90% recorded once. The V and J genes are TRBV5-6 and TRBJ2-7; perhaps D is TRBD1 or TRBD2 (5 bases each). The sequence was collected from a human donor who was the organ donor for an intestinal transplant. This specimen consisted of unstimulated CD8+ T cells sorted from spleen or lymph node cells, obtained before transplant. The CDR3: CASSYQGGEQYV. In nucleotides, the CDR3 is TGTGCCAGCAGCTACCAGGGCGGGGAGCAGTACGTC.